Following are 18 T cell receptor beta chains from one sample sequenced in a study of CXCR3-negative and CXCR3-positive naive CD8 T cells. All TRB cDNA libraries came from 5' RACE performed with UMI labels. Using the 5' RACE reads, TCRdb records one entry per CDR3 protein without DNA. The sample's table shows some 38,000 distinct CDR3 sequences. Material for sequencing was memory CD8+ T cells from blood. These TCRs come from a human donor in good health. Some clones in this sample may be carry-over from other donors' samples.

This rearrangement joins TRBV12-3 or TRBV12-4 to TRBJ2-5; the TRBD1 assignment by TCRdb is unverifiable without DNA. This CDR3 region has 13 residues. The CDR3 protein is CASSATGMETQYF.

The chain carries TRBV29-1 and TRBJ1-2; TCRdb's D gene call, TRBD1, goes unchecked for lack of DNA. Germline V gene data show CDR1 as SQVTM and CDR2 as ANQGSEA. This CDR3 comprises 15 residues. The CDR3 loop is CSVDGGGQGNFGYTF. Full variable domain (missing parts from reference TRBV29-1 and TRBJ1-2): SAVISQKPSRDICQRGTSLTIQCQVDSQVTMMFWYRQQPGQSLTLIATANQGSEATYESGFVIDKFPISRPNLTFSTLTVSNMSPEDSSIYLCSVDGGGQGNFGYTFGSGTRLTVV.

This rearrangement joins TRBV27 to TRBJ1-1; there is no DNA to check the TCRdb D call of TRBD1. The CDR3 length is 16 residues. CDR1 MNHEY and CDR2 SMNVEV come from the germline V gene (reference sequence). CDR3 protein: CASTNYLGGGFPEAFF.

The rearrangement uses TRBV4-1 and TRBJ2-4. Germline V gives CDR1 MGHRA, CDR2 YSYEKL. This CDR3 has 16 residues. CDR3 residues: CASSQGPELAKNIQYF.

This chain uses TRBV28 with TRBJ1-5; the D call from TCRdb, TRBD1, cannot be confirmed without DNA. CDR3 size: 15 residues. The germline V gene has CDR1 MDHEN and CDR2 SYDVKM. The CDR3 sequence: CASSPQGGGNQPQHF.

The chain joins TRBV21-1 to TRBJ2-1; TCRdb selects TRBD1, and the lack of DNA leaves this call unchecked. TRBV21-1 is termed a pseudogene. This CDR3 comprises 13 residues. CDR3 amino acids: CAKGQGAQNEQFF.

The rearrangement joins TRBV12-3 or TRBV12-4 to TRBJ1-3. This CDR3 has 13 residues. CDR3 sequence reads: CASFGSSGNTIYF.

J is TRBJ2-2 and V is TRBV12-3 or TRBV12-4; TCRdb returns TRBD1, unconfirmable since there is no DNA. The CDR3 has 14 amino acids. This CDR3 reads CASRYTGNTGELFF.

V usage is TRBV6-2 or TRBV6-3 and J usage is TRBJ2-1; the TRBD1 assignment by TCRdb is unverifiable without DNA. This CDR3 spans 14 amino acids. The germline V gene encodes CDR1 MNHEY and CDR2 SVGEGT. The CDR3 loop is CASSPGSTTNEQFF.

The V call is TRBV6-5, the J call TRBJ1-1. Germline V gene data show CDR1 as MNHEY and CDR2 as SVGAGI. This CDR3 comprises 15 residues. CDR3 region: CASSYSVGGNTEAFF.

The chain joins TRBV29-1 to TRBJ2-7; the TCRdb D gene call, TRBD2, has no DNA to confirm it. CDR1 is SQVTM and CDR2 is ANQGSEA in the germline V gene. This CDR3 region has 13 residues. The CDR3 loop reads CSVDSGGGYEQYF.

The chain's CDR3 is CASSSGPSWGHNEQFF. The chain links TRBV5-1 to TRBJ2-1; the TCRdb D gene call, TRBD2, has no DNA to confirm it. The germline gives CDR1 SGHRS, CDR2 YFSETQ. CDR3 length: 16 residues.

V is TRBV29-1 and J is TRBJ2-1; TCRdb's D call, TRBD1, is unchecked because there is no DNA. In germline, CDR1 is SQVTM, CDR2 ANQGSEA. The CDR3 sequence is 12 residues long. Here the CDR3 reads CSVEPGDNEQFF.

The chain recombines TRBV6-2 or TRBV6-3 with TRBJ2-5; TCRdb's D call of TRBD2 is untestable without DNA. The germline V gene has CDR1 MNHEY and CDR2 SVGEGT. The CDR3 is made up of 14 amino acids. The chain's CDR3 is CASSYGLSPETQYF.

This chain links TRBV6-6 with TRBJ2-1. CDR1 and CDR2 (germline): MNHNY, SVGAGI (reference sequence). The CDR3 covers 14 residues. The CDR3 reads CASTLTETYNEQFF.

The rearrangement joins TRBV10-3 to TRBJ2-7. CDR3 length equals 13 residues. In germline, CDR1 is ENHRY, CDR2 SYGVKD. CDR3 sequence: CAISDEGVYEQYF.

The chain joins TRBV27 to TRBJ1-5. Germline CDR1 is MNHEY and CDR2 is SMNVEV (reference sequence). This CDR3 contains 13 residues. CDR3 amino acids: CASSLRANQPQHF.

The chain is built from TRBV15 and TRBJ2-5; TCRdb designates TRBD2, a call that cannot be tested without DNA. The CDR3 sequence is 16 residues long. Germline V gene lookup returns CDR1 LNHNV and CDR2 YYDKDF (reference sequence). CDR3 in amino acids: CATSREDGLAGETQYF. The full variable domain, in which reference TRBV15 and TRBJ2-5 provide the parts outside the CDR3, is DAMVIQNPRYQVTQFGKPVTLSCSQTLNHNVMYWYQQKSSQAPKLLFHYYDKDFNNEADTPDNFQSRRPNTSFCFLDIRSPGLGDTAMYLCATSREDGLAGETQYFGPGTRLLVL.